This TCR beta chain derives from a study of T cells in localized non-small cell lung cancer. Measured with immunoSEQ multiplex PCR; TCRdb has only the in-frame clones, and not every one. The sample holds 2,000 to 2,500 clones, about 25% seen once. Investigators took adjacent lung free of atypia at least 2 cm from the tumor margin. Germline CDR1 and CDR2: SGHNT and YENEEA. This CDR3 has 14 amino acids. V was trimmed by 5 bases and J by 6 bases, leaving 16 bases between them. The sequence was collected from a man aged 40 to 70 with stage II squamous cell lung carcinoma. This chain uses TRBV11-3 with TRBJ1-2, with D perhaps TRBD1 (5 bases). Material: normal lung tissue next to the tumor, obtained before any cancer treatment. The CDR3 spells CASSPPQGSHGYTF. The CDR3 region has the DNA TGTGCCAGCAGCCCCCCCCAGGGTTCGCATGGCTACACCTTC. Looking up the rest from reference TRBV11-3 and TRBJ1-2 gives the full variable domain: EAGVVQSPRYKIIEKKQPVAFWCNPISGHNTLYWYLQNLGQGPELLIRYENEEAVDDSQLPKDRFSAERLKGVDSTLKIQPAELGDSAVYLCASSPPQGSHGYTFGSGTRLTVV.